The clone carrying this TCR beta chain showed up just once. Per the germline V gene, CDR1 is SGHNT and CDR2 is YYREEE (reference sequence). With 4 bases clipped from V and 1 base from J, the junction kept 2 bases outside the gene matches. The CDR3 consists of 13 residues. Assay: immunoSEQ multiplex PCR; the TCRdb copy retains only in-frame clones and omits some. The data contain about 660,000 clones, approximately 90% of them singletons. The data were obtained in a study of shared T cell receptors in the human thymus. Another study also made use of these data, one on human thymus T cells. That report adds: Having surgery to correct congenital heart defects, healthy Finnish infants acted as the donors. Resections that were taken during corrective heart surgery supplied the thymus tissue.

This TCR derives from a boy in the first two years of life with a congenital heart defect. This chain connects TRBV5-4 to TRBJ2-7, with 7 bases aligning to TRBD1. The sequenced sample consisted of thymocytes. The DNA for the CDR3 is TGTGCCAGCAGCAGACAGGGATCCTACGAGCAGTACTTC. It encodes CASSRQGSYEQYF. The variable domain in full, completed from reference TRBV5-4 and TRBJ2-7, reads ETGVTQSPTHLIKTRGQQVTLRCSSQSGHNTVSWYQQALGQGPQFIFQYYREEENGRGNFPPRFSGLQFPNYSSELNVNALELDDSALYLCASSRQGSYEQYFGPGTRLTVT.